This T cell receptor (beta chain) was recorded in a study of T cell responses to AZD1222 COVID-19 vaccine. Study summary: Samples with a second dose at about 4 or about 12 weeks were pooled together.

About this clone itself: The antigen is not known.

Trimming took 0 bases from V and 4 from J; bases not matched to a gene: 9. This CDR3 contains 18 residues. CDR1 and CDR2 from the germline V gene are MGHRA and YSYEKL. Profiled with immunoSEQ multiplex PCR; TCRdb holds only in-frame clones, not every one. The sample contains around 33,000 clones, just over 90% of which appear only once. Study-level findings and limits: The donor cohort was predominantly white British with a female majority, and clonal diversity may have been underestimated. Sampling captured repertoires only after the peak T cell response. Researchers report vaccine-associated CD4 TCRs spanning spike, with dominance at 160-218 and 743-854.

Sequences were derived from peripheral blood, sampled on day 0 of AZD1222 vaccination. The source of this sequence is an adult in good health. This chain connects TRBV4-1 to TRBJ2-5; 12 nucleotides match TRBD2. CDR3 loop: CASSQDGASGGAGETQYF. In DNA form, the CDR3 reads TGCGCCAGCAGCCAAGACGGAGCTAGCGGGGGGGCAGGAGAGACCCAGTACTTC.